Presented here are 21 T cell receptor beta chains from one specimen sequenced in a study of shared clonotypes between healthy human individuals. Method: immunoSEQ multiplex PCR; TCRdb's copy keeps in-frame clones and lacks some. The sample yields about 560,000 clones, around 77% seen once. Sequenced material: PBMCs. Receptors originate from a woman aged 40 to 49 in good health. Some clones in this sample may be carry-over from other donors' samples.

The chain employs TRBV9 and TRBJ1-1; D is undetermined. Trimming cost V 4 bases and J 0 bases, with 10 bases left between them. Germline CDR1 SGDLS, CDR2 YYNGEE. This CDR3 has 14 residues. The CDR3 region has the DNA TGTGCCAGCAGCAGAACCGGGGTGAACACTGAAGCTTTCTTT. It yields the protein CASSRTGVNTEAFF.

This clone was counted ten times or more. The chain combines TRBV6-4 with TRBJ2-2; 10 bases match TRBD2. Germline assignment: CDR1 MRHNA and CDR2 SNTAGT. V lost 4 bases, J lost 3 bases, and 2 bases stayed unmatched. The CDR3 totals 15 residues. The CDR3: CASSVTSGDTGELFF. CDR3 bases: TGTGCCAGCAGTGTCACTAGCGGGGACACCGGGGAGCTGTTTTTT.

J is TRBJ2-5 and V is TRBV9; TRBD1 or TRBD2 may be the D gene (6 bases each). This CDR3 has 16 residues. From germline, CDR1 is SGDLS and CDR2 YYNGEE. The V gene lost 0 bases and the J gene lost 4 bases, with 16 bases spanning the gap. CDR3 in amino acids: CASSVGLGGLTETQYF. The CDR3 DNA follows: TGTGCCAGCAGCGTAGGGTTGGGGGGCCTAACAGAGACCCAGTACTTC.

The chain employs TRBV7-8 and TRBJ2-1; the match to TRBD2 covers 8 bases. The ends lost 5 bases at V and 9 bases at J; junction bases unmatched: 6. Germline-derived CDR1 and CDR2 are SGHVS and FQNEAQ. CDR3 length: 13 amino acids. CDR3 sequence (DNA): TGTGCCAGCAGCCCCGGGACTAGGAGTGAGCAGTTCTTC. Encoded protein: CASSPGTRSEQFF.

The chain links TRBV6-5 to TRBJ1-2, with 9 bases matching TRBD1. CDR1 MNHEY and CDR2 SVGAGI come from the germline V gene. J lost 6 bases, V lost 7 bases, and 9 bases had no gene match. The CDR3 covers 14 residues. The CDR3 loop reads CASKKGQGMHGYTF. In DNA, the CDR3 is TGTGCCAGCAAAAAGGGACAGGGTATGCATGGCTACACCTTC.

This clone was detected once. The same CDR3 arises from other DNA sequences in this sample as well. In DNA, the CDR3 is TGTGCCAGCAGCTTGGGGGGCAGCTACAATGAGCAGTTCTTC. It yields the protein CASSLGGSYNEQFF. The chain recombines TRBV7-3 with TRBJ2-1; TRBD1 or TRBD2 may be the D gene (6 bases each). CDR1 and CDR2 (germline): SGHTA, FQGTGA. The CDR3 has 14 residues. Trimming cost V 3 bases and J 3 bases, with 9 bases left between them.

The genes are TRBV29-1 and TRBJ1-4; D is undetermined. Germline CDR1 reads SQVTM; CDR2 reads ANQGSEA. V was shortened by 4 bases and J by 6 bases, with 3 bases between the two germline ends. The length of the CDR3 is 10 residues. The CDR3 DNA reads TGCAGCGTTGCCGATGAAAAACTGTTTTTT. This sequence encodes CSVADEKLFF.

This clone was counted only a few times. The V call is TRBV11-2, the J call TRBJ2-3; maybe TRBD2 (8 bases). Germline lookup yields CDR1 SGHAT and CDR2 FQNNGV. V lost 8 bases and J lost 2, with 20 bases in between. This CDR3 has 16 amino acids. This CDR3 is CASVRGGTVTTDTQYF. CDR3 bases: TGTGCCAGCGTACGGGGGGGGACAGTTACCACAGATACGCAGTATTTT.

The chain combines TRBV14 with TRBJ2-5; 9 bases map to TRBD1. J gave up 5 bases and V 4 bases, and 23 bases lay outside the gene matches. The CDR3 length is 20 residues. Germline assignment: CDR1 SGHDN and CDR2 FVKESK. CDR3 protein: CASSPPVGQGREAARETQYF. The CDR3 nucleotides read TGTGCCAGCAGCCCCCCTGTAGGACAGGGGCGTGAGGCGGCAAGGGAGACCCAGTACTTC. The complete variable domain, with remaining parts taken from reference TRBV14 and TRBJ2-5, reads EAGVTQFPSHSVIEKGQTVTLRCDPISGHDNLYWYRRVMGKEIKFLLHFVKESKQDESGMPNNRFLAERTGGTYSTLKVQPAELEDSGVYFCASSPPVGQGREAARETQYFGPGTRLLVL.

The chain carries TRBV7-3 and TRBJ1-5; D unclear. Looked up from germline, CDR1 is SGHTA and CDR2 is FQGTGA. Trimming took 5 bases from V and 0 from J, leaving 8 bases between them. This CDR3 region has 14 residues. The CDR3 coding sequence is TGTGCCAGCAGCCCGATACATAGCAATCAGCCCCAGCATTTT. Translated: CASSPIHSNQPQHF.

This clone has ten or more counts. Additional DNA sequences in this sample encode the identical CDR3. The rearrangement links TRBV27 to TRBJ2-3, with D hard to call. The CDR3 totals 12 residues. CDR1 is MNHEY, CDR2 SMNVEV, per germline (reference sequence). The germline V and J ends were trimmed by 5 bases and 3 bases, with 6 bases remaining between them. CDR3 nucleotide sequence: TGTGCCAGCAGTCCTTCGACAGATACGCAGTATTTT. Translating gives CASSPSTDTQYF.

This clone was observed many times. A much larger clonotype is one base distant, so this may be a read error. Different DNA sequences within this sample yield the same CDR3. The V call is TRBV6-5, the J call TRBJ1-1; 8 bases are a match to TRBD1. Germline V gene data show CDR1 as MNHEY and CDR2 as SVGAGI. CDR3 length: 12 residues. The chain's CDR3 is CASRQGSAEAFF. CDR3 nucleotide sequence: TGTGCCAGCCGACAGGGGAGCGCTGAGGCTTTCTTT.

The CDR3, as DNA: TGTGCCAGCAGCTTAAACACGGGAGGGCCGGCAGATACGCAGTATTTT. The encoded protein is CASSLNTGGPADTQYF. The chain has TRBV7-9 and TRBJ2-3, with 8 bases that match TRBD2. Germline values: CDR1 SEHNR, CDR2 FQNEAQ (reference sequence). This CDR3 has 16 residues. Germline trimming cut 2 bases from V and 4 bases from J; bases unmatched to any gene: 8.

The chain uses TRBV9 and TRBJ2-2; D might be TRBD1 or TRBD2, each matching 5 bases. V lost 0 bases, J lost 3 bases, and 9 bases lay in between. The CDR3 sequence is 15 residues long. Germline V gene lookup returns CDR1 SGDLS and CDR2 YYNGEE. In DNA, the CDR3 is TGTGCCAGCAGCGTAGGGGGGAGCTACACCGGGGAGCTGTTTTTT. It yields the protein CASSVGGSYTGELFF.

As regards this clone: One end of the junction is discordant with germline, which a read error may explain. Other DNA sequences in the sample encode the same CDR3. The gene calls are TRBV10-3 and TRBJ2-7; a weak D match, TRBD2 (5 bases). The CDR3 runs 12 residues. In germline, CDR1 is ENHRY, CDR2 SYGVKD. Here the CDR3 reads CAISESGYEQYF. CDR3 sequence (DNA): TGTGCCATCAGCGAGTCGGGGTACGAGCAGTACTTC.

The rearrangement uses TRBV10-1 and TRBJ2-1; TRBD1 is a possible D gene (7 bases). The germline V gene encodes CDR1 WNHNN and CDR2 SYGVQD (reference sequence). The CDR3 is made up of 15 amino acids. V was cut by 4 bases and J by 5 bases, with 15 bases left in between. The CDR3 loop is CASSARGQPNNEQFF. CDR3 sequence (DNA): TGCGCCAGCAGTGCGCGGGGACAGCCCAACAATGAGCAGTTCTTC.

The chain has TRBV7-9 and TRBJ2-3, with D perhaps matching TRBD2 (6 bases). Trimming took 4 bases from V and 8 from J, leaving 13 bases between them. Germline-derived CDR1 and CDR2 are SEHNR and FQNEAQ (reference sequence). This CDR3 has 13 amino acids. The CDR3 coding sequence is TGTGCCAGCAGCTCCGAATTGGAGGGTACGCAGTATTTT. As protein: CASSSELEGTQYF.

The chain has TRBV10-1 and TRBJ1-1, with a tentative D call TRBD1 (6 bases). The CDR3 runs to 13 residues. V lost 6 bases to trimming and J lost 1 base, with 9 bases between them. Germline assignment: CDR1 WNHNN and CDR2 SYGVQD (reference sequence). CDR3 DNA: TGCGCCAGCAGGCGGGACACGAACACTGAAGCTTTCTTT. Translated: CASRRDTNTEAFF.

This rearrangement joins TRBV29-1 to TRBJ2-1; 7 bases are a match to TRBD2. Germline V lookup: CDR1 SQVTM, CDR2 ANQGSEA. The CDR3 sequence is 15 residues long. V lost 1 base, J lost 3 bases, and 6 bases stayed unmatched. CDR3: CSVEGLGGSYNEQFF. The CDR3 nucleotides are TGCAGCGTTGAAGGACTGGGCGGGAGCTACAATGAGCAGTTCTTC.

This chain uses TRBV5-1 with TRBJ2-5; 12 bases match TRBD1. V lost 4 bases and J lost 5; bases outside the gene matches: 6. Per germline, CDR1 SGHRS and CDR2 YFSETQ. The CDR3 spans 15 residues. The CDR3 region is CASSPGQGAWETQYF. The DNA of the CDR3 is TGCGCCAGCAGCCCGGGACAGGGGGCGTGGGAGACCCAGTACTTC. Full variable domain (missing parts from reference TRBV5-1 and TRBJ2-5): KAGVTQTPRYLIKTRGQQVTLSCSPISGHRSVSWYQQTPGQGLQFLFEYFSETQRNKGNFPGRFSGRQFSNSRSEMNVSTLELGDSALYLCASSPGQGAWETQYFGPGTRLLVL.

V usage is TRBV27 and J usage is TRBJ2-5, with D maybe TRBD1 (5 bases). CDR3 size: 15 residues. V was clipped by 6 bases and J by 7 bases, with 21 bases between them. Germline CDR1 MNHEY, CDR2 SMNVEV (reference sequence). The CDR3 is CASSPPGAARRTQYF. As DNA, the CDR3 is TGTGCCAGCAGCCCCCCTGGGGCTGCCAGGAGGACCCAGTACTTC.